In this sample, the clone carrying this T cell receptor beta chain turned up once. Antigen: not known. The sample comes from a study of T cell responses to AZD1222 COVID-19 vaccine. Trimming removed 0 bases from V and 7 bases from J, with 15 bases in between. CDR3 size: 15 residues. Germline lookup yields CDR1 SGHTA and CDR2 FQGNSA. TCRdb's table, derived via immunoSEQ multiplex PCR, lists solely in-frame clones and lacks some. Altogether over 130,000 clones are present, 85% to 95% being singletons, with the ten largest covering around 1.3%. Study conclusions and caveats: Unmutated variant regions are reportedly the target of nearly half of TCRs that are spike-specific.

This sequence joins TRBV7-2 and TRBJ1-2; no reliable D call. The sequence derives from an adult in good health. The material was peripheral blood, obtained on day 0 of AZD1222 vaccination. The CDR3 DNA sequence: TGTGCCAGCAGCTTAGCGCTGGAACAGCTCGCTGGCTACACCTTC. It yields the protein CASSLALEQLAGYTF. Drawing the rest from reference TRBV7-2 and TRBJ1-2, the complete variable domain is GAGVSQSPSNKVTEKGKDVELRCDPISGHTALYWYRQSLGQGLEFLIYFQGNSAPDKSGLPSDRFSAERTGGSVSTLTIQRTQQEDSAVYLCASSLALEQLAGYTFGSGTRLTVV.